Ten or more counts support the clone carrying this TCR beta chain. What it recognizes is unknown. TCRdb passed the 5' RACE reads through MiXCR, listing each CDR3 protein once. The sample has 150,000 or so distinct CDR3 sequences, approximately 10% seen once. The CDR3 spans 13 residues. Trimming took off 0 bases at V and 3 bases at J, with 4 bases between the two ends. Germline loops: CDR1 PRHDT, CDR2 FYEKMQ (reference sequence). The data derive from a study of CD8 T cells in ankylosing spondylitis. Overall study findings and caveats: In ankylosing spondylitis blood, a motif of fewer than 10 highly homologous TCR beta variants appeared characteristic.

This chain connects TRBV13 to TRBJ2-3; D ambiguous. The sequence was obtained from a female donor with ankylosing spondylitis or in good health (not recorded which). Sequencing was carried out using blood, either unsorted or a sorted T cell fraction (not recorded which). The DNA for the CDR3 is TGTGCCAGCAGCTTAGGGAGGACAGATACGCAGTATTTT. It encodes CASSLGRTDTQYF.